This T cell receptor beta chain emerged from a study of shared clonotypes between healthy human individuals. Findings and limits, study-wide: Naive CD4 clonotype sharing across a handful of donors was 5% to 6%. Although depth was large, rarefaction showed that sequencing of the sorted subsets was incomplete. The four-donor shared clonotypes exceeded non-shared clonotypes in generation probability, with non-shared ones scoring lower.

Looked up from germline, CDR1 is SGHRS and CDR2 is YFSETQ. The CDR3 spans 18 residues. Trimming at V came to 0 bases and at J to 0 bases, leaving 6 bases not matched to a gene. Note on this clone: Its antigen is as yet unknown.

Method: immunoSEQ multiplex PCR; TCRdb's copy keeps in-frame clones and lacks some. The repertoire has just over 2,000,000 clones, roughly 96% of them found once; the top ten carry more than 0.1%. Partitioning of CD4+ cells yielded a CD45RA+ naive subset and a CD45RA-negative memory subset. Specimen: naive CD4+ T cells sorted from blood. Subset reported: CD45RA+ positively selected. The chain employs TRBV5-1 and TRBJ2-2, with TRBD2 matching over 9 bases. This TCR came from a man aged 18 to 35 in good health. CDR3 coding DNA: TGCGCCAGCAGCTTGGTGGCTAGCGGGATCCCGAACACCGGGGAGCTGTTTTTT. This codes for CASSLVASGIPNTGELFF.